This record looks at one TCR beta chain sequence and its context. The target of this receptor is not known. No much larger clone is present one base from it, and per-base qualities are unavailable. The cohort was made up of around 720 healthy bone marrow donors. At the time of sampling, all cohort members were nominally healthy, though unrecorded immune exposures were likely present. The donor was CMV seropositive and belonged to the group of 250 to 300 seropositive cohort members. Every donor gave a peripheral blood sample, and the peripheral blood mononuclear cells from that sample were used for TCR beta sequencing. The Qiagen DNeasy Blood Extraction Kit was used to extract genomic DNA from the blood cell samples. Library preparation was by the immunoSEQ multiplex PCR assay. A mixture of 60 forward primers for TCR Vbeta segments and 13 reverse primers for TCR Jbeta segments was used in the multiplex PCR. The CDR3 region of rearranged TCR beta genes was amplified from genomic DNA with a multiplex PCR assay. The amplified TCR beta libraries were sequenced on the Illumina HiSeq System as 87-base-pair reads. Concerning the study's data processing: Across the 670 or so repertoires, a later analysis counted tens of millions of unique TCR beta chains, approximately 10 million of which were shared by at least two donors. Raw reads were error-corrected and collapsed into unique sequences by a nearest-neighbor algorithm in which closely related sequences were merged to remove PCR and sequencing errors. To assign V, D and J gene segments, CDR3 sequences were aligned to IMGT reference sequences. For a sequence to be retained, at least a six-nucleotide match to both a V gene segment and a J gene segment was required. A rearrangement was called productive if the CDR3 had no stop codons and remained in frame with V and J, and every other rearrangement was called non-productive. Following IMGT convention, CDR3 was defined as the stretch from the second conserved V-encoded cysteine to the conserved J-encoded phenylalanine. Sequences without an unambiguous match to a single V gene segment were excluded from the earlier analysis of almost 600 of the donors. An earlier analysis of several hundred of the donors called V segments functional above 56.7% productive rearrangements and segregating when the between-donor standard deviation exceeded 5%. A statistical classification framework was developed to diagnose cytomegalovirus status using the catalog of TCR beta chain sequences. A later analysis assigned V and J genes by comparing TCR nucleotide sequences with IMGT/GENE-DB human TR gene sequences. In a later analysis, CDR3 sequences and most-parsimonious VDJ recombination scenarios were assigned using the TCRdist pipeline. In a later analysis, each TCR beta chain was defined by its CDR3 amino acid sequence together with its V-gene family, and reads without a unique V-gene family were excluded. As a way to deal with suspected cross-contamination and a sequencing artifact, a later analysis dropped more than 500 nucleotide sequences that were highly shared and had low generation probability. In a later analysis, a clonal expansion index for each public chain was calculated from normalized within-repertoire ranks of inferred template counts. A later analysis computed generation probabilities with a VDJ recombination model fitted to out-of-frame rearrangements, and checked the results against IGoR. Hypergeometric tests were used in a later analysis to score TCR-TCR, TCR-HLA and TCR-CMV co-occurrence, with a repertoire-size bias correction applied to the TCR pairs. To estimate false discovery rates, a later analysis permuted the HLA or CMV assignments 20 times. A later analysis grouped co-occurring TCRs with DBSCAN, adding TCRdist sequence similarity when clustering within HLA-allele-positive subsets. Repertoires with fewer than 30,000 or more than 120,000 public chains were left out of co-occurrence clustering, as were several repertoires with anomalous nucleotide sharing. Here the immuneACCESS table is served through TCRdb, limited to in-frame sequences with V and J called. Missing clones are a known gap in these copies; in checked studies unresolved V genes cover under half, and the rest lacks a known reason. V, J and clone size derive from that table, while D and trimming were established from the DNA sequence. For this sample the table gives 100,000 to 150,000 clones, of which approximately 81% were detected only once. The top ten hold 4% of the sample.

The data were taken from a study of cytomegalovirus exposure and HLA in healthy donors (dated 2017 in TCRdb). Context from the whole study: An earlier analysis of roughly 630 of the donors reported 250 to 300 Gb of sequence data and some 120 million unique TCR beta sequences from about 200 million T cells. About 300 gigabases of sequencing data and tens of millions of unique TCR sequences were included in an early release covering 550 to 800 HLA-typed donors. Among the roughly 400 genotyped donors, approximately 81% belonged to the genetic ancestry cluster associated with self-reported Caucasian donors. The study aimed to test whether cataloging public T cell receptors could reveal signatures of past pathogen exposure. The study used immunosequencing to profile the T cell repertoires of more than 650 subjects and linked those repertoires to cytomegalovirus serostatus. In addition to the first cohort of approximately 670 subjects, a separate validation cohort of 130 or so different subjects was used. To predict cytomegalovirus infection status, the study combined high-throughput TCR immunosequencing, statistical association of individual TCRs with disease status, and machine learning. In a later analysis, previously published TCR beta repertoires from several hundred donors were re-analyzed and high-resolution HLA genotyping was added so that TCR occurrence patterns could be studied. Rather than drawing on any new phenotypic data, the later analysis identified candidate immune exposures from TCR beta sequences and the way those sequences occurred across donors. In an earlier analysis of a few hundred of the donors, high-throughput TCR beta sequencing was used to judge whether each TCR beta V gene segment behaved as functional or pseudogenic. Donor age, sex, ethnicity and CMV serostatus were collected together with the repertoire data. A later genetic analysis took genome-wide SNP genotypes for about 55% of the roughly 700 donors and used that subset as a discovery cohort. Every repertoire in the discovery cohort had been generated on one and the same sequencing platform. Both class I and class II loci were covered by HLA typing, at four-digit resolution. The number of typed donors differed by locus: about 620-630 for A, B, C, DRB1 and DQB1; 500 to 550 for DQA1; over 600 for DPA1; and around 490 for DPB1. About five DR-DQ haplotypes were handled as single units for association and clustering, since linkage in the cohort was strong. Among about 400 genotyped donors of the cohort, an average of roughly 230,000 unique TCR beta nucleotide sequences was sequenced per donor, of which roughly 17% were non-productive. General findings and caveats noted by the study authors: Because some donors lacked HLA typing at each locus, the association tests relied only on the typed subset. A cluster of highly shared sequence variants was judged likely to be a technical artifact of the sequencing pipeline. The authors suggested that the approach could potentially be extended to other disease states and immunological phenotypes. Three of the identified cytomegalovirus-associated TCR beta chains were confirmed in vitro to be specific for cytomegalovirus antigens. Linkage disequilibrium might explain the correlated functional status among segregating V segments, but an unknown experimental factor could not be ruled out. Sequencing depth was assumed to be roughly uniform across donors in the presence/absence analyses, though that assumption may not hold. Most TCR sequences were observed very rarely across donors, whereas some public TCRs were present in many individuals. For the cohort, immune exposure information was limited to CMV serostatus. Because counts were too low, some 17 rarely observed V segments, including chromosome 9 orphons, were left out of the earlier analysis of 500 to 750 of the donors. In a later analysis, HLA-associated TCR beta chains showed more clonal expansion and lower generation probabilities than non-associated chains that were equally common. A later analysis reported that several top co-occurrence clusters appeared linked to parvovirus B19, influenza, CMV and Epstein-Barr virus. Strong co-occurrence of HLA alleles, especially DR and DQ, made assigning TCR associations to individual alleles difficult. In an earlier analysis of more than 450 of the donors, most TCR beta V segments were observed in productive rearrangements about 90% or about 30% of the time, broadly matching IMGT annotations. The classifier was reported to diagnose cytomegalovirus status with high specificity and sensitivity in both the original and validation cohorts. Some IMGT-functional V segments, including TRBV6-2 and TRBV6-3, could not be told apart with the 87-base-pair reads, so those segments were excluded. In this cohort, only TCR beta chains were sequenced, and detectable features were limited by the absence of alpha or paired-chain data. In a later analysis, most CMV-associated TCR beta chains were found to appear HLA-restricted, with HLA associations seemingly driven largely by CMV exposure. The study listed 164 TCR beta chains as associated with cytomegalovirus. According to a later analysis, TCR association rates differed among HLA loci, with DRB1 alleles showing the most associated TCRs and HLA-C alleles showing the fewest. In a later genetic analysis, a missense DCLRE1C variant was associated with V-gene and J-gene trimming of TCR beta chains, and the association was replicated in an independent cohort. A further reported finding was that TCR beta sequences accurately predicted the HLA-A and HLA-B alleles for most subjects in the first cohort. At a false discovery rate of 0.05, a later analysis linked around 15,000 TCR beta sequences to specific HLA alleles. A later genetic analysis reported fewer N-insertions in productive TCRs among donors in an Asian-associated ancestry cluster than the approximately 670-donor mean.

Per the germline V gene (reference sequence), LNHDA is the CDR1 and SQIVND is the CDR2. From V the trimming removes 10 bases and from J it removes 2 bases, while the gene matches leave 10 bases of the junction unaccounted for. CDR3 length: 14 amino acids, cysteine to phenylalanine. Solely the CDR3 DNA is kept, with 42 bases framed from the first base. The sample comprised PBMCs. This clonotype was obtained from a man between 18 and 35 years old in good health and CMV-seropositive. The chain employs TRBV19 and TRBJ1-1; a stretch of 7 junction bases matches TRBD1. At the DNA level, the sequence is TGTGCCACCCAAATGGGGACAGAAAACACTGAAGCTTTCTTT. The resulting protein is CATQMGTENTEAFF. Beyond the CDR3, the reference TRBV19 and TRBJ1-1 genes provide the residues; the full variable domain reads: DGGITQSPKYLFRKEGQNVTLSCEQNLNHDAMYWYRQDPGQGLRLIYYSQIVNDFQKGDIAEGYSVSREKKESFPLTVTSAQKNPTAFYLCATQMGTENTEAFFGQGTRLTVV.